Below, 27 T cell receptor beta chains from the same sample are listed, as sequenced in a study of blood T cell repertoires in COVID-19. The protocol was immunoSEQ multiplex PCR, while the TCRdb copy is restricted to in-frame clones and leaves out a portion. This table has more than 85,000 clones, 75% to 85% appearing once. Sequencing used peripheral blood. These receptors originate from a woman older than 75 with active or convalescent COVID-19.

The rearrangement links TRBV7-2 to TRBJ1-1, with a tentative D call TRBD1 (5 bases). CDR1 and CDR2 (germline): SGHTA, FQGNSA. The CDR3 consists of 15 residues. The ends were cut back, 1 base at V and 1 base at J, with 10 bases in the middle. CDR3 nucleotides: TGTGCCAGCAGCTTAGTTTTAGGGGCGAACACTGAAGCTTTCTTT. It specifies CASSLVLGANTEAFF.

The rearrangement links TRBV5-1 to TRBJ2-1; perhaps TRBD2 as D (5 bases). V was shortened by 0 bases and J by 6 bases, with 10 bases between the two germline ends. This CDR3 region has 14 residues. Per the germline V gene, CDR1 is SGHRS and CDR2 is YFSETQ. CDR3 sequence: CASSLGARVNEQFF. DNA for the CDR3: TGCGCCAGCAGCTTGGGGGCGAGGGTCAATGAGCAGTTCTTC.

This rearrangement joins TRBV19 to TRBJ2-3; a possible D gene is TRBD1 (5 bases). CDR3 length: 15 amino acids. Germline CDR1 reads LNHDA; CDR2 reads SQIVND (reference sequence). Trimming removed 4 bases at V and 0 bases at J, with 11 bases between. The CDR3 sequence is CASSTPGASTDTQYF. CDR3 nucleotide sequence: TGTGCCAGTAGTACCCCTGGGGCTAGCACAGATACGCAGTATTTT.

This chain uses TRBV6-5 with TRBJ1-1; D unclear. Trimming took 6 bases from V and 0 from J, leaving 14 bases between them. Germline V gives CDR1 MNHEY, CDR2 SVGAGI. The CDR3 consists of 15 residues. Here the CDR3 reads CASRTNPGVNTEAFF. CDR3 DNA sequence: TGTGCCAGCAGAACTAATCCTGGAGTGAACACTGAAGCTTTCTTT.

The chain is built from TRBV7-8 and TRBJ2-5; D remains ambiguous. The CDR3 loop spans 14 amino acids. Trimming stripped 5 bases from V and 4 bases from J, with 14 bases between. Germline-derived CDR1 and CDR2 are SGHVS and FQNEAQ. The CDR3 loop reads CASSPSGYRETQYF. DNA for the CDR3: TGTGCCAGCAGCCCTTCCGGTTATAGAGAGACCCAGTACTTC.

This chain joins TRBV5-5 and TRBJ1-1, with 11 bases matching TRBD1. The CDR3 runs 16 residues. Germline-derived CDR1 and CDR2 are SGHKS and YYEKEE (reference sequence). V lost 3 bases and J lost 0; bases outside the gene matches: 4. The CDR3 DNA reads TGTGCCAGCAGCTCCTGGACAGGGGGCATGAACACTGAAGCTTTCTTT. Its protein product is CASSSWTGGMNTEAFF.

The V and J genes are TRBV19 and TRBJ2-6; 7 bases fit TRBD1. The V gene end was trimmed by 7 bases and the J gene end by 0 bases; junction bases not matched to a gene: 3. This CDR3 contains 15 residues. In germline, CDR1 is LNHDA, CDR2 SQIVND (reference sequence). The CDR3 nucleotides read TGTGCCAGTACACACAGGGGCTCTGGGGCCAACGTCCTGACTTTC. Amino acid sequence: CASTHRGSGANVLTF.

Only a few counts were recorded for this clone. The J gene is TRBJ2-3, the V gene TRBV18, with 8 bases lining up with TRBD1. After removal of 3 bases from V and 4 bases from J, the junction contained 6 bases not matched to a gene. The CDR3 is 15 residues long. Germline lookup yields CDR1 KGHSH and CDR2 LQKENI. This CDR3 is CASSPQDRAADTQYF. As DNA, the CDR3 is TGTGCCAGCTCACCCCAGGACAGGGCCGCAGATACGCAGTATTTT.

The chain employs TRBV18 and TRBJ1-1, with D uncertain. The V end lost 3 bases, the J end lost 5 bases, and 22 bases lay between the germline ends. This CDR3 is 17 amino acids long. Germline V gene lookup returns CDR1 KGHSH and CDR2 LQKENI. In nucleotides, the CDR3 is TGTGCCAGCTCACCCCTACTCACATGGGGAAGAGGGACTGAAGCTTTCTTT. It is translated as CASSPLLTWGRGTEAFF.

The chain carries TRBV2 and TRBJ2-2, with D tentatively TRBD2 (5 bases). The CDR3 has 13 residues. The V gene lost 4 bases and the J gene lost 5 bases, with 8 bases spanning the gap. Germline V gives CDR1 SNHLY, CDR2 FYNNEI. The CDR3 DNA sequence: TGTGCCAGCAGTGTGAGGGAGACCGGGGAGCTGTTTTTT. This encodes CASSVRETGELFF.

V and J are TRBV2 and TRBJ2-1; a weak D match, TRBD1 (6 bases). This CDR3 is 15 amino acids long. V lost 6 bases and J 4 bases, leaving 16 bases between the germline ends. Looked up from germline, CDR1 is SNHLY and CDR2 is FYNNEI. As DNA, the CDR3 is TGTGCCAGCAGATACCAGGGGACCCCTTACAATGAGCAGTTCTTC. Translated, it gives CASRYQGTPYNEQFF.

The chain links TRBV7-8 to TRBJ2-5, with 11 bases identical to TRBD2. Unmatched junction bases numbered 0, after V lost 2 bases and J lost 1 base. CDR1 is SGHVS and CDR2 is FQNEAQ in the germline V gene. The CDR3 covers 15 residues. The CDR3 nucleotides read TGTGCCAGCAGCTTACTAGCGGGGGGCCAAGAGACCCAGTACTTC. Its protein product is CASSLLAGGQETQYF.

The J gene is TRBJ2-2, the V gene TRBV28; D may be TRBD2 (5 bases). Germline assignment: CDR1 MDHEN and CDR2 SYDVKM. V lost 6 bases and J lost 6, with 14 bases in between. The CDR3 runs to 14 residues. This CDR3 is CASSVDFSPGELFF. The CDR3 DNA reads as TGTGCCAGCAGCGTGGACTTTTCCCCCGGGGAGCTGTTTTTT.

The genes are TRBV9 and TRBJ2-1; TRBD2 agrees at 7 bases. V was clipped by 3 bases and J by 5 bases; unmatched bases: 11. Looked up from germline, CDR1 is SGDLS and CDR2 is YYNGEE. This CDR3 is built from 16 residues. CDR3 nucleotide sequence: TGTGCCAGCAGCGCCCGACGGGAGCGGGGCAACAATGAGCAGTTCTTC. This encodes CASSARRERGNNEQFF.

This clone appeared a few times. The chain joins TRBV19 to TRBJ1-5; 7 positions match TRBD1. CDR3 length: 14 amino acids. V lost 9 bases and J lost 4; bases outside the gene matches: 9. Germline values: CDR1 LNHDA, CDR2 SQIVND (reference sequence). Here the CDR3 DNA reads TGTGCCAGCTGGACAGGAGAGTTGAATCAGCCCCAGCATTTT. Translated: CASWTGELNQPQHF. Filled out from reference TRBV19 and TRBJ1-5, the complete variable domain reads DGGITQSPKYLFRKEGQNVTLSCEQNLNHDAMYWYRQDPGQGLRLIYYSQIVNDFQKGDIAEGYSVSREKKESFPLTVTSAQKNPTAFYLCASWTGELNQPQHFGDGTRLSIL.

The CDR3 DNA reads TGTGCCAGCACGCTTGGAGCGGGGACTGAAGCTTTCTTT. Amino acids: CASTLGAGTEAFF. The rearrangement uses TRBV5-6 and TRBJ1-1; no firm D call. Trimming removed 6 bases at V and 5 bases at J, with 14 bases between. This CDR3 region has 13 residues. CDR1 is SGHDT, CDR2 YYEEEE, per germline.

This chain links TRBV2 with TRBJ1-2; D is unresolved. V was cut by 7 bases and J by 0 bases, with 9 bases left in between. The CDR3 length is 13 residues. The V gene's germline CDR1 is SNHLY and CDR2 FYNNEI. The CDR3, as DNA: TGTGCCAGCACCCTAATCACTAACTATGGCTACACCTTC. Its protein product is CASTLITNYGYTF.

Here the CDR3 reads CASRPGQGVPAFF. The CDR3 nucleotides are TGCGCCAGCAGACCAGGACAGGGGGTTCCGGCTTTCTTT. The chain recombines TRBV5-1 with TRBJ1-1, with 10 bases identical to TRBD1. The CDR3 consists of 13 residues. V was pared by 5 bases and J by 11 bases, with 9 bases of the junction left unmatched. The germline gives CDR1 SGHRS, CDR2 YFSETQ.

This rearrangement joins TRBV28 to TRBJ2-7; 7 nucleotides line up with TRBD2. Germline CDR1 and CDR2: MDHEN and SYDVKM. The CDR3 spans 14 residues. V lost 4 bases, J lost 1 base, and 4 bases stayed unmatched. The CDR3 bases are TGTGCCAGCAGTTCCCCGGGAGGATCCTACGAGCAGTACTTC. Protein sequence: CASSSPGGSYEQYF. Using reference TRBV28 and TRBJ2-7 for the parts outside the CDR3, the full variable domain is DVKVTQSSRYLVKRTGEKVFLECVQDMDHENMFWYRQDPGLGLRLIYFSYDVKMKEKGDIPEGYSVSREKKERFSLILESASTNQTSMYLCASSSPGGSYEQYFGPGTRLTVT.

This clone was found a few times. J is TRBJ2-2 and V is TRBV5-1; no firm D call. The V end lost 6 bases, the J end lost 4 bases, and 10 bases lay between the germline ends. The germline gives CDR1 SGHRS, CDR2 YFSETQ. The CDR3 has 13 amino acids. This chain's CDR3 is CASTPSGTGELFF. As DNA, the CDR3 is TGCGCCAGCACCCCCTCCGGCACCGGGGAGCTGTTTTTT.

CDR3 region: CASRKDRSTDTQYF. The CDR3 region has the DNA TGTGCCAGCAGAAAGGACAGGTCCACAGATACGCAGTATTTT. The rearrangement joins TRBV7-2 to TRBJ2-3; 7 bases fit TRBD1. With V trimmed by 6 bases and J by 2 bases, 5 bases remained unmatched. This CDR3 spans 14 amino acids. Looked up from germline, CDR1 is SGHTA and CDR2 is FQGNSA.

CDR3 nucleotide sequence: TGTGCCAGCAGTTTAGAGCGGACCCGCTCCTACGAGCAGTACTTC. The encoded protein is CASSLERTRSYEQYF. The chain joins TRBV27 to TRBJ2-7, with D maybe TRBD2 (5 bases). In germline, CDR1 is MNHEY, CDR2 SMNVEV (reference sequence). Trimming left V 2 bases short and J 0 bases short, with 11 bases between. This CDR3 is 15 amino acids long.

This rearrangement joins TRBV25-1 to TRBJ1-5; the D is unclear. V gave up 4 bases and J gave up 5 bases, with 9 bases separating them. The CDR3 is 13 residues long. CDR1 and CDR2 from the germline V gene are MGHDK and SYGVNS. The CDR3 protein is CASSATEDQPQHF. Written as DNA, the CDR3 is TGTGCCAGCAGTGCGACGGAGGATCAGCCCCAGCATTTT.

The chain employs TRBV7-2 and TRBJ2-5; 9 nucleotides align to TRBD2. The J segment lost 5 bases and the V segment lost 2 bases, leaving 9 bases of the junction unmatched. Per germline, CDR1 SGHTA and CDR2 FQGNSA. The CDR3 totals 16 residues. Here the CDR3 DNA reads TGTGCCAGCAGCTTATTAAGGGTTAGCGGGAGTGAGACCCAGTACTTC. Its translation: CASSLLRVSGSETQYF. The whole variable domain, filled in from reference TRBV7-2 and TRBJ2-5, reads GAGVSQSPSNKVTEKGKDVELRCDPISGHTALYWYRQSLGQGLEFLIYFQGNSAPDKSGLPSDRFSAERTGGSVSTLTIQRTQQEDSAVYLCASSLLRVSGSETQYFGPGTRLLVL.

This clone came up once. The genes are TRBV9 and TRBJ2-1; TRBD1 aligns across 8 bases. J gave up 6 bases and V 3 bases, and 11 bases lay outside the gene matches. Germline lookup yields CDR1 SGDLS and CDR2 YYNGEE. The CDR3 sequence is 16 residues long. The CDR3: CASSGSGQGARNEQFF. CDR3 in DNA: TGTGCCAGCAGCGGGAGTGGGCAGGGGGCGCGCAATGAGCAGTTCTTC.

In this sample, this clone turned up once. The V gene is TRBV11-2, the J gene TRBJ2-1; TRBD2 matches 13 bases. The junction had 4 bases not matched to a gene; V was cut back by 5 bases and J by 3 bases. The CDR3 is made up of 16 amino acids. Looked up from germline, CDR1 is SGHAT and CDR2 is FQNNGV. CDR3 in amino acids: CASSQGLAGVYNEQFF. CDR3 DNA: TGTGCCAGCAGCCAAGGACTAGCGGGAGTCTACAATGAGCAGTTCTTC.

The chain combines TRBV18 with TRBJ1-1; the match to TRBD1 covers 8 bases. Germline lookup yields CDR1 KGHSH and CDR2 LQKENI. The J segment lost 8 bases and the V segment lost 3 bases, leaving 5 bases of the junction unmatched. The CDR3 extends over 13 amino acids. CDR3 in amino acids: CASSPGQGWEAFF. The CDR3 nucleotides read TGTGCCAGCTCACCCGGACAGGGCTGGGAAGCTTTCTTT.